The 14 T cell receptor beta chains presented below share a single source sample, sequenced in a study of T cell changes during pregnancy in multiple sclerosis. The data were produced by immunoSEQ multiplex PCR, yet TCRdb's version contains in-frame clones alone and is incomplete. The sample includes about 93,000 clones, roughly 92% of them seen just once. Here the sequenced sample was peripheral blood, taken after pregnancy. All receptors come from a female donor with multiple sclerosis, enrolled in a pregnancy study.

The table lists this clone with a count of one. The rearrangement joins TRBV7-9 to TRBJ1-6; D is perhaps TRBD1 (6 bases). The CDR3 has 14 amino acids. Trimming cost V 4 bases and J 12 bases, with 16 bases left between them. Germline V gene data show CDR1 as SEHNR and CDR2 as FQNEAQ (reference sequence). The CDR3: CASSSPQTGLPLHF. CDR3 nucleotides: TGTGCCAGCAGCTCGCCCCAGACAGGCTTACCCCTCCACTTT. The variable domain in full, with the rest retrieved from reference TRBV7-9 and TRBJ1-6, is DTGVSQNPRHKITKRGQNVTFRCDPISEHNRLYWYRQTLGQGPEFLTYFQNEAQLEKSRLLSDRFSAERPKGSFSTLEIQRTEQGDSAMYLCASSSPQTGLPLHFGNGTRLTVT.

This clone was seen once. V usage is TRBV30 and J usage is TRBJ2-1; tentative D call: TRBD2 (6 bases). V lost 4 bases, J lost 0 bases, and 13 bases lay in between. Per the germline V gene, CDR1 is GTSNPN and CDR2 is SVGIG (reference sequence). The CDR3 sequence is 15 residues long. Here the CDR3 reads CAWTLASSSYNEQFF. CDR3 sequence (DNA): TGTGCCTGGACCCTAGCGTCGAGCTCCTACAATGAGCAGTTCTTC.

The chain links TRBV7-9 to TRBJ2-3; TRBD1 is a possible D gene (5 bases). The V end lost 1 base, the J end lost 4 bases, and 9 bases lay between the germline ends. CDR3 length: 14 amino acids. Germline V gives CDR1 SEHNR, CDR2 FQNEAQ (reference sequence). CDR3 sequence reads: CASSLVRGSDTQYF. CDR3 bases: TGTGCCAGCAGCTTAGTTAGGGGCTCAGATACGCAGTATTTT.

The chain's CDR3 is CASSYSGRQGAYGYTF. Written as DNA, the CDR3 is TGTGCCAGCAGTTACTCCGGTCGCCAGGGGGCTTATGGCTACACCTTC. The rearrangement joins TRBV6-5 to TRBJ1-2; 8 positions agree with TRBD1. CDR3 length: 16 residues. The ends lost 0 bases at V and 5 bases at J; junction bases unmatched: 8. CDR1 MNHEY and CDR2 SVGAGI come from the germline V gene.

This chain connects TRBV7-6 to TRBJ2-2; 7 bases match TRBD1. After removal of 4 bases from V and 8 bases from J, the junction contained 7 bases not matched to a gene. The CDR3 runs to 14 residues. Per germline, CDR1 SGHVS and CDR2 FNYEAQ. In DNA form, the CDR3 reads TGTGCCAGCAGCTCAAACAGGGGTGCGGGGGAGCTGTTTTTT. Translating gives CASSSNRGAGELFF.

The chain carries TRBV9 and TRBJ2-7; D gene unclear. Between the trimmed V and J ends, which lost 0 bases and 5 bases, there was a span of 6 bases. The length of the CDR3 is 12 residues. Per germline, CDR1 SGDLS and CDR2 YYNGEE. CDR3 residues: CASSVESNEQYF. The CDR3 DNA sequence: TGTGCCAGCAGCGTAGAATCCAACGAGCAGTACTTC.

The chain links TRBV9 to TRBJ1-6; 9 bases line up with TRBD1. The trim removed 0 bases at V and 11 bases at J, leaving 6 bases unmatched. The CDR3 is 15 amino acids. Germline-derived CDR1 and CDR2 are SGDLS and YYNGEE. CDR3 loop: CASSVGGQGFAPLHF. Written as DNA, the CDR3 is TGTGCCAGCAGCGTAGGGGGACAGGGTTTTGCACCCCTCCACTTT.

The chain carries TRBV4-3 and TRBJ1-2; D is unclear. In germline, CDR1 is LGHNA, CDR2 YSLEER. There are 15 residues in the CDR3. Between the trimmed V and J ends, which lost 2 bases and 8 bases, there was a span of 18 bases. CDR3 in amino acids: CASSQLGSSGVGYTF. The DNA for the CDR3 is TGCGCCAGCAGCCAATTAGGATCCAGTGGAGTCGGCTACACCTTC.

This chain links TRBV4-3 with TRBJ2-7; tentative D call: TRBD1 (5 bases). Between the trimmed V and J ends, which lost 0 bases and 1 base, there was a span of 13 bases. Germline loops: CDR1 LGHNA, CDR2 YSLEER. The CDR3 has 16 amino acids. The chain's CDR3 is CASSQDLGRASYEQYF. The CDR3, as DNA: TGCGCCAGCAGCCAAGATCTGGGCAGGGCTTCCTACGAGCAGTACTTC.

V is TRBV19 and J is TRBJ1-3; the D gene is possibly TRBD1 (5 bases). The CDR3 is 15 residues long. The germline V gene has CDR1 LNHDA and CDR2 SQIVND (reference sequence). With 3 bases removed from V and 2 bases from J, the gap between germline ends came to 11 bases. The CDR3 DNA reads TGTGCCAGTAGTATCCAGGGTTTTACTGGAAACACCATATATTTT. Translating it yields CASSIQGFTGNTIYF.

The chain employs TRBV19 and TRBJ1-5; 8 positions match TRBD1. V lost 6 bases to trimming and J lost 6 bases; unmatched junction nucleotides: 19. The CDR3 consists of 18 residues. Germline V lookup: CDR1 LNHDA, CDR2 SQIVND (reference sequence). CDR3 coding DNA: TGTGCCAGTAGCCAAGCAAACCGGGACAGGCCTATAGGTCAGCCCCAGCATTTT. Its protein is CASSQANRDRPIGQPQHF.

This chain links TRBV11-2 with TRBJ2-5; 14 bases match TRBD2. V trimming: 6 bases; J trimming: 5 bases; junction bases outside the gene matches: 11. The CDR3 covers 17 residues. The germline V gene encodes CDR1 SGHAT and CDR2 FQNNGV. As DNA, the CDR3 is TGTGCCAGCAGATCTGGGACTAGCGGGAGAAGTTTGGAGACCCAGTACTTC. Translation gives CASRSGTSGRSLETQYF.

This clone has more than one count but fewer than ten. This rearrangement joins TRBV27 to TRBJ2-1; unclear D gene. The CDR3 totals 13 residues. The V end was cut by 3 bases, the J end by 4 bases, with 7 bases between. Germline CDR1 and CDR2: MNHEY and SMNVEV (reference sequence). The CDR3 loop is CASSLRPYNEQFF. In nucleotides, the CDR3 is TGTGCCAGCAGTTTGCGGCCATACAATGAGCAGTTCTTC.

The chain is built from TRBV5-4 and TRBJ1-2; D not certain. Germline CDR1 SGHNT, CDR2 YYREEE (reference sequence). The CDR3 extends over 12 amino acids. V shed 1 base and J shed 3 bases, with 4 bases lying between them. In DNA, the CDR3 is TGTGCCAGCAGCTTGCCGGACTATGGCTACACCTTC. Its translation: CASSLPDYGYTF. Full variable domain (missing parts from reference TRBV5-4 and TRBJ1-2): ETGVTQSPTHLIKTRGQQVTLRCSSQSGHNTVSWYQQALGQGPQFIFQYYREEENGRGNFPPRFSGLQFPNYSSELNVNALELDDSALYLCASSLPDYGYTFGSGTRLTVV.